The following is a T cell receptor beta chain sequence with its context. Original data processing: Counts of nucleated cells, estimated from reference gene primer amplification, were obtained. The data were produced by immunoSEQ multiplex PCR, yet TCRdb's version contains in-frame clones alone and is incomplete. D and trimming were read from the DNA, whereas the V and J calls and clone size are those reported in that table. Of 200,000 to 250,000 clones in the sample, roughly nine tenths are singletons; the top ten hold roughly 2%. This record comes from a study of blood T cell repertoires in COVID-19. The source is a woman in her forties or fifties with acute or convalescent COVID-19. The sequenced sample was peripheral blood.

The CDR3 loop reads CASSFGPPWGPYNEQFF. The CDR3 DNA reads TGTGCCAGCAGCTTTGGACCCCCTTGGGGCCCTTACAATGAGCAGTTCTTC. The genes are TRBV7-2 and TRBJ2-1; tentative D call: TRBD1 (5 bases). Germline V gives CDR1 SGHTA, CDR2 FQGNSA. CDR3 length: 17 amino acids. Trimming removed 3 bases from V and 4 bases from J, with 19 bases in between. Based on the CDR3 plus reference TRBV7-2 and TRBJ2-1, the full variable domain is GAGVSQSPSNKVTEKGKDVELRCDPISGHTALYWYRQSLGQGLEFLIYFQGNSAPDKSGLPSDRFSAERTGGSVSTLTIQRTQQEDSAVYLCASSFGPPWGPYNEQFFGPGTRLTVL.